The 17 T cell receptor beta chains below all came from one sample that was sequenced in a study of identical twins. MiXCR, run by TCRdb on the 5' RACE reads, gives a single entry per CDR3 protein. The data contain 1.5 million to 2 million distinct CDR3 sequences, roughly 35% of them singletons. Sequenced: cord blood. All receptors come from a newborn girl in good health.

The chain employs TRBV4-1 and TRBJ2-7; D not certain. Germline V gives CDR1 MGHRA, CDR2 YSYEKL. The CDR3 has 15 amino acids. Trimming left V 1 base short and J 0 bases short, with 10 bases between. The CDR3 DNA is TGCGCCAGCAGCCAAGCGGAGCTGAGCTCCTACGAGCAGTACTTC. Protein: CASSQAELSSYEQYF.

This clonotype was counted between two and nine times. This rearrangement joins TRBV11-2 to TRBJ2-1, with 7 bases aligning to TRBD2. V trimming: 6 bases; J trimming: 4 bases; junction bases outside the gene matches: 9. The germline V gene encodes CDR1 SGHAT and CDR2 FQNNGV. CDR3 size: 15 residues. CDR3 region: CASRFGPGGYNEQFF. DNA of the CDR3: TGTGCCAGCAGATTCGGACCGGGGGGTTACAATGAGCAGTTCTTC. Variable domain in full (rest from reference TRBV11-2 and TRBJ2-1): EAGVAQSPRYKIIEKRQSVAFWCNPISGHATLYWYQQILGQGPKLLIQFQNNGVVDDSQLPKDRFSAERLKGVDSTLKIQPAKLEDSAVYLCASRFGPGGYNEQFFGPGTRLTVL.

The chain couples TRBV12-3 or TRBV12-4 to TRBJ1-5; D is perhaps TRBD1 (5 bases). The CDR3 has 15 residues. The V and J ends lost 0 bases and 4 bases respectively, with 10 bases between them. This chain's CDR3 is CASSLAGVRNQPQHF. The CDR3 nucleotides are TGTGCCAGCAGTTTAGCAGGGGTTCGGAATCAGCCCCAGCATTTT.

This clonotype has a handful of counts. The chain is built from TRBV28 and TRBJ2-3, with 7 bases matching TRBD2. V dropped 3 bases and J dropped 2; count of bases not matched to a gene: 11. Germline CDR1 reads MDHEN; CDR2 reads SYDVKM. CDR3 length: 17 residues. CDR3 nucleotides: TGTGCCAGCAGTTTGGTCGGGCGGGAGTTGGACACAGATACGCAGTATTTT. Translation: CASSLVGRELDTDTQYF.

CDR3 nucleotides: TGTGCCAGCAGCTTCCGGGGGTCCATGAACACTGAAGCTTTCTTT. This translates into CASSFRGSMNTEAFF. The chain uses TRBV13 and TRBJ1-1, with a tentative D call TRBD1 (5 bases). V lost 3 bases and J lost 0, with 11 bases in between. From germline, CDR1 is PRHDT and CDR2 FYEKMQ (reference sequence). The CDR3 is 15 residues long.

In DNA, the CDR3 is TGTGCCAGCAGCTTAGCCGGGCTCCGGGCCGATACGCAGTATTTT. Its translation: CASSLAGLRADTQYF. V and J are TRBV7-2 and TRBJ2-3, with no clear D. V dropped 0 bases and J dropped 6 bases, with 13 bases sitting between them. Germline loops: CDR1 SGHTA, CDR2 FQGNSA. The CDR3 runs to 15 residues.

Only a few counts were recorded for this clonotype. The chain carries TRBV7-6 and TRBJ2-1; 7 bases fit TRBD2. J lost 6 bases, V lost 5 bases, and 13 bases had no gene match. The germline V gene encodes CDR1 SGHVS and CDR2 FNYEAQ. CDR3 length equals 16 residues. The CDR3 here is CASSQRLGGRGNEQFF. Here the CDR3 DNA reads TGTGCCAGCAGCCAAAGGCTCGGCGGGAGAGGCAATGAGCAGTTCTTC.

This chain connects TRBV7-9 to TRBJ1-2; weak D call: TRBD1 (5 bases). CDR3 size: 14 residues. V lost 1 base, J lost 8 bases, and 14 bases lay in between. Germline CDR1 and CDR2: SEHNR and FQNEAQ (reference sequence). CDR3 protein: CASSLGWAGNGYTF. In nucleotides, the CDR3 is TGTGCCAGCAGCTTAGGCTGGGCAGGGAACGGCTACACCTTC. Full variable domain (rest looked up from reference TRBV7-9 and TRBJ1-2): DTGVSQNPRHKITKRGQNVTFRCDPISEHNRLYWYRQTLGQGPEFLTYFQNEAQLEKSRLLSDRFSAERPKGSFSTLEIQRTEQGDSAMYLCASSLGWAGNGYTFGSGTRLTVV.

The V and J genes are TRBV5-1 and TRBJ2-5; 15 bases are a match to TRBD2. Germline V CDR1 and CDR2: SGHRS, YFSETQ. V shed 3 bases, J shed 2 bases, and the junction held 5 bases outside the gene matches. This CDR3 contains 17 residues. CDR3 DNA sequence: TGCGCCAGCAGCTCGGGACTAGCGGGAGGCTCTCAAGAGACCCAGTACTTC. Translation: CASSSGLAGGSQETQYF.

The V call is TRBV4-1, the J call TRBJ1-5, with D perhaps TRBD1 (5 bases). This CDR3 has 16 amino acids. Looked up from germline, CDR1 is MGHRA and CDR2 is YSYEKL. CDR3 in DNA: TGCGTCTCGCGGACAAGGCTCTCCCTGGGCAATCAGCCCCAGCATTTT. Its translation is CVSRTRLSLGNQPQHF.

This clonotype was counted only a few times. V gene TRBV20-1 combines with J gene TRBJ2-7; 8 bases fit TRBD1. The J segment lost 2 bases and the V segment lost 1 base, leaving 4 bases of the junction unmatched. The CDR3 has 14 amino acids. CDR1 is DFQATT, CDR2 SNEGSKA, per germline (reference sequence). DNA for the CDR3: TGCAGTGCTAGAGGACAGGGGCCCGCCTACGAGCAGTACTTC. Its protein product is CSARGQGPAYEQYF.

This clonotype was picked up a small number of times. V and J are TRBV2 and TRBJ1-4, with 7 nucleotides matching TRBD1. With V trimmed by 3 bases and J by 7 bases, 17 bases remained unmatched. This CDR3 has 18 residues. Germline assignment: CDR1 SNHLY and CDR2 FYNNEI. As DNA, the CDR3 is TGTGCCAGCAGTGATCGGAGGAGCCCAGGGGGACGAAGTGAAAAACTGTTTTTT. This translates into CASSDRRSPGGRSEKLFF.

In this sample, this clonotype turned up many times. This chain joins TRBV10-3 and TRBJ2-3; no clear D gene. V was pared by 3 bases and J by 0 bases, with 7 bases between. The CDR3 sequence is 14 residues long. Germline V gene data show CDR1 as ENHRY and CDR2 as SYGVKD. CDR3 DNA sequence: TGTGCCATCAGTGAATACAGTAGCACAGATACGCAGTATTTT. Its translation is CAISEYSSTDTQYF.

The rearrangement links TRBV4-1 to TRBJ2-2; TRBD2 matches 8 bases. Per the germline V gene, CDR1 is MGHRA and CDR2 is YSYEKL. The V gene end was trimmed by 1 base and the J gene end by 7 bases; junction bases not matched to a gene: 8. This CDR3 is built from 16 residues. The CDR3 spells CASSQGLARGHGELFF. The CDR3 coding sequence is TGCGCCAGCAGCCAAGGACTAGCGCGGGGTCACGGGGAGCTGTTTTTT.

This clonotype was seen a few times. This chain joins TRBV11-2 and TRBJ2-7; D possibly uses TRBD1 or TRBD2 (5 bases each). Trimming took 3 bases from V and 2 from J, leaving 14 bases between them. The CDR3 contains 15 residues. The germline CDR1 and CDR2 sequences are SGHAT and FQNNGV. CDR3 region: CASSFRPGLAYEQYF. CDR3 DNA: TGTGCCAGCAGCTTTCGCCCGGGGCTAGCCTACGAGCAGTACTTC.

The chain carries TRBV6-6 and TRBJ2-4, with 8 bases lining up with TRBD2. This CDR3 has 16 amino acids. V was pared by 6 bases and J by 0 bases, with 7 bases of the junction left unmatched. CDR1 is MNHNY and CDR2 is SVGAGI in the germline V gene (reference sequence). This chain's CDR3 is CASSRTSGTAKNIQYF. CDR3 DNA: TGTGCCAGCAGCCGCACTAGCGGCACAGCCAAAAACATTCAGTACTTC.

This clonotype was picked up one time. This chain uses TRBV27 with TRBJ2-4; the match to TRBD2 covers 9 bases. Germline V CDR1 and CDR2: MNHEY, SMNVEV (reference sequence). Unmatched junction bases numbered 12, after V lost 2 bases and J lost 13 bases. The CDR3 covers 15 residues. The CDR3 sequence: CASSLGRGGINEQYF. In DNA form, the CDR3 reads TGTGCCAGCAGTTTAGGGCGGGGGGGAATTAATGAGCAGTACTTC.